Listed below are T cell receptor beta chains from one sample, sequenced in a study of cytomegalovirus exposure and HLA in healthy donors. Profiled with immunoSEQ multiplex PCR; TCRdb holds only in-frame clones, not every one. The sample has 140,000 to 150,000 clones; around 59% are singletons. Input material: PBMCs. The source of these receptors is a male donor in good health and CMV-seronegative. CDR3s include the opening cysteine and the closing phenylalanine or tryptophan. D genes are given only for firm matches. For some rows the clone size is stated as once, few or many, or as a class when expanded; others skip it.

d_call: TRBD1; v_call: TRBV7-2; j_call: TRBJ2-7; clone_size: few; cdr3_aa: CASSSRQGLNEQYF; cdr3_nt: TGTGCCAGCAGCTCAAGACAGGGCCTTAACGAGCAGTACTTC
d_call: NA; v_call: TRBV4-1; j_call: TRBJ2-1; clone_size: once; cdr3_aa: CASSQEVEGPRWHNEQFF; cdr3_nt: TGCGCCAGCAGCCAAGAAGTGGAGGGGCCGCGATGGCACAATGAGCAGTTCTTC
d_call: NA; v_call: TRBV28; j_call: TRBJ1-2; clone_size: NA; cdr3_aa: CASSGAAYGYTF; cdr3_nt: TGTGCCAGCAGTGGGGCGGCCTATGGCTACACCTTC
d_call: TRBD2; v_call: TRBV9; j_call: TRBJ2-3; clone_size: NA; cdr3_aa: CASSETSGGSTDTQYF; cdr3_nt: TGTGCCAGCAGCGAGACTAGCGGGGGTAGCACAGATACGCAGTATTTT
d_call: TRBD2; v_call: TRBV5-1; j_call: TRBJ2-7; clone_size: NA; cdr3_aa: CASSLDSSGSYEQYF; cdr3_nt: TGCGCCAGCAGCTTGGATTCTAGCGGATCCTACGAGCAGTACTTC
d_call: NA; v_call: TRBV4-1; j_call: TRBJ1-2; clone_size: NA; cdr3_aa: CASSQEPPPGSYGYTF; cdr3_nt: TGCGCCAGCAGCCAAGAGCCCCCTCCAGGGTCCTATGGCTACACCTTC
d_call: TRBD1; v_call: TRBV5-6; j_call: TRBJ2-7; clone_size: NA; cdr3_aa: CASRGTGALYEQYF; cdr3_nt: TGTGCCAGCAGGGGGACAGGGGCCCTCTACGAGCAGTACTTC
d_call: NA; v_call: TRBV7-2; j_call: TRBJ2-7; clone_size: NA; cdr3_aa: CASSLISGGAGCEQYF; cdr3_nt: TGTGCCAGCAGCTTAATCAGTGGGGGGGCGGGTTGTGAGCAGTACTTC
d_call: TRBD2; v_call: TRBV15; j_call: TRBJ2-5; clone_size: NA; cdr3_aa: CATSSRLAGVETQYF; cdr3_nt: TGTGCCACCAGCAGTAGACTAGCGGGGGTGGAGACCCAGTACTTC
d_call: NA; v_call: TRBV6-1; j_call: TRBJ1-4; clone_size: NA; cdr3_aa: CASKGVGATNEKLFF; cdr3_nt: TGTGCCAGCAAAGGGGTCGGAGCAACTAATGAAAAACTGTTTTTT
d_call: NA; v_call: TRBV6-5; j_call: TRBJ1-1; clone_size: NA; cdr3_aa: CASSTGSGTEAFF; cdr3_nt: TGTGCCAGCAGTACAGGGTCAGGGACTGAAGCTTTCTTT
d_call: NA; v_call: TRBV5-1; j_call: TRBJ2-6; clone_size: NA; cdr3_aa: CASSPGTQNPLGSGANVLTF; cdr3_nt: TGCGCCAGCAGCCCCGGGACTCAGAACCCCCTGGGCTCTGGGGCCAACGTCCTGACTTTC
d_call: TRBD2; v_call: TRBV5-4; j_call: TRBJ2-7; clone_size: once; cdr3_aa: CASSFALAGVGYEQYF; cdr3_nt: TGTGCCAGCAGCTTCGCACTAGCGGGGGTGGGTTACGAGCAGTACTTC
d_call: TRBD1; v_call: TRBV15; j_call: TRBJ1-6; clone_size: NA; cdr3_aa: CATSRDRDSPLHF; cdr3_nt: TGTGCCACCAGCAGGGACAGGGATTCACCCCTCCACTTT
d_call: NA; v_call: TRBV2; j_call: TRBJ2-3; clone_size: few; cdr3_aa: CASSVAGVADTQYF; cdr3_nt: TGTGCCAGCAGTGTCGCCGGGGTGGCAGATACGCAGTATTTT
d_call: NA; v_call: TRBV7-3; j_call: TRBJ2-7; clone_size: NA; cdr3_aa: CASSLTRDSVDEQYF; cdr3_nt: TGTGCCAGCAGCTTAACGCGGGATAGCGTCGACGAGCAGTACTTC
d_call: NA; v_call: TRBV5-4; j_call: TRBJ2-2; clone_size: NA; cdr3_aa: CASSLEGARTGELFF; cdr3_nt: TGTGCCAGCAGCTTGGAAGGGGCCCGGACCGGGGAGCTGTTTTTT
d_call: NA; v_call: TRBV7-8; j_call: TRBJ2-7; clone_size: NA; cdr3_aa: CASSTPGTDTPYEQYF; cdr3_nt: TGTGCCAGCAGCACCCCCGGGACTGATACCCCCTACGAGCAGTACTTC
d_call: NA; v_call: TRBV5-1; j_call: TRBJ2-5; clone_size: NA; cdr3_aa: CASSDDRGGGETQYF; cdr3_nt: TGCGCCAGCAGCGATGACAGGGGCGGGGGAGAGACCCAGTACTTC
d_call: TRBD2; v_call: TRBV4-2; j_call: TRBJ2-3; clone_size: NA; cdr3_aa: CASSQHLLVAGGSSTDTQYF; cdr3_nt: TGTGCCAGCAGCCAACACTTGCTGGTAGCGGGGGGGTCGAGCACAGATACGCAGTATTTT
d_call: TRBD2; v_call: TRBV19; j_call: TRBJ2-3; clone_size: NA; cdr3_aa: CASSLMGLAGGRSTDTQYF; cdr3_nt: TGTGCCAGTAGCCTTATGGGGCTAGCGGGGGGAAGGAGCACAGATACGCAGTATTTT
d_call: NA; v_call: TRBV5-1; j_call: TRBJ1-1; clone_size: NA; cdr3_aa: CASSSDGTLNTEAFF; cdr3_nt: TGCGCCAGCAGCTCTGATGGGACACTGAACACTGAAGCTTTCTTT
d_call: TRBD1; v_call: TRBV5-1; j_call: TRBJ1-5; clone_size: NA; cdr3_aa: CASRPGTAHYQPQHF; cdr3_nt: TGCGCCAGCCGGCCCGGGACAGCACATTATCAGCCCCAGCATTTT
d_call: NA; v_call: TRBV9; j_call: TRBJ2-2; clone_size: NA; cdr3_aa: CASSVDGRENTGELFF; cdr3_nt: TGTGCCAGCAGCGTAGATGGCAGGGAGAACACCGGGGAGCTGTTTTTT
d_call: TRBD2; v_call: TRBV4-3; j_call: TRBJ2-1; clone_size: few; cdr3_aa: CASSQNTPAGGPLDEQFF; cdr3_nt: TGCGCCAGCAGCCAAAACACACCAGCGGGGGGGCCGTTGGATGAGCAGTTCTTC
d_call: TRBD1; v_call: TRBV29-1; j_call: TRBJ1-5; clone_size: NA; cdr3_aa: CSVEVGQGNQPQHF; cdr3_nt: TGCAGCGTTGAAGTTGGACAGGGCAATCAGCCCCAGCATTTT
d_call: NA; v_call: TRBV21-1; j_call: TRBJ2-1; clone_size: few; cdr3_aa: CASSKGLAGGPTTTRSSYNEQFF; cdr3_nt: TGTGCCAGCAGCAAAGGACTAGCGGGGGGACCAACGACGACGCGCAGCTCCTACAATGAGCAGTTCTTC
d_call: NA; v_call: TRBV2; j_call: TRBJ2-2; clone_size: NA; cdr3_aa: CASRQDFTGELFF; cdr3_nt: TGTGCCAGCAGACAGGATTTCACCGGGGAGCTGTTTTTT
d_call: TRBD1; v_call: TRBV9; j_call: TRBJ2-7; clone_size: NA; cdr3_aa: CASSETGAPYEQYF; cdr3_nt: TGTGCCAGCAGTGAAACAGGGGCCCCCTACGAGCAGTACTTC
d_call: NA; v_call: TRBV12-1; j_call: TRBJ1-1; clone_size: NA; cdr3_aa: CASSFDSRENTEAFF; cdr3_nt: TGTGCCAGCAGCTTTGACAGCAGAGAGAACACTGAAGCTTTCTTT
d_call: TRBD1; v_call: TRBV4-2; j_call: TRBJ1-2; clone_size: once; cdr3_aa: CASSQPGQPYGYTF; cdr3_nt: TGTGCCAGCAGCCAACCGGGACAGCCATATGGCTACACCTTC
d_call: NA; v_call: TRBV19; j_call: TRBJ1-3; clone_size: NA; cdr3_aa: CASSGALSGNTIYF; cdr3_nt: TGTGCCAGTAGTGGGGCCCTCTCTGGAAACACCATATATTTT
d_call: TRBD1; v_call: TRBV7-2; j_call: TRBJ2-5; clone_size: NA; cdr3_aa: CASSAGQGLTETQYF; cdr3_nt: TGTGCCAGCAGCGCCGGACAGGGGTTGACAGAGACCCAGTACTTC
d_call: TRBD1; v_call: TRBV19; j_call: TRBJ1-2; clone_size: NA; cdr3_aa: CATERTGRIGYTF; cdr3_nt: TGTGCCACCGAGAGGACAGGGCGAATTGGCTACACCTTC
d_call: NA; v_call: TRBV2; j_call: TRBJ2-7; clone_size: NA; cdr3_aa: CASRDGASAHEQYF; cdr3_nt: TGTGCCAGCAGAGACGGGGCTAGCGCCCACGAGCAGTACTTC
d_call: NA; v_call: TRBV5-6; j_call: TRBJ1-6; clone_size: NA; cdr3_aa: CASSLSGGGNSPLHF; cdr3_nt: TGTGCCAGCAGCTTGTCTGGGGGCGGAAATTCACCCCTCCACTTT
d_call: NA; v_call: TRBV2; j_call: TRBJ2-7; clone_size: NA; cdr3_aa: CASRDSYEQYF; cdr3_nt: TGTGCCAGCAGGGACAGCTACGAGCAGTACTTC
d_call: TRBD1; v_call: TRBV5-8; j_call: TRBJ2-3; clone_size: NA; cdr3_aa: CASSRGQVPRDTQYF; cdr3_nt: TGTGCCAGCAGCCGAGGACAGGTACCTCGAGATACGCAGTATTTT
d_call: NA; v_call: TRBV20-1; j_call: TRBJ2-7; clone_size: few; cdr3_aa: CSAQTNYEQYF; cdr3_nt: TGCAGTGCCCAGACTAACTACGAGCAGTACTTC
d_call: TRBD2; v_call: TRBV5-1; j_call: TRBJ2-5; clone_size: few; cdr3_aa: CASSPGLAGEETQYF; cdr3_nt: TGCGCCAGCAGCCCGGGACTAGCGGGGGAGGAGACCCAGTACTTC
d_call: NA; v_call: TRBV4-2; j_call: TRBJ2-7; clone_size: few; cdr3_aa: CASSQVVGDDYEQYF; cdr3_nt: TGTGCCAGCAGCCAAGTCGTCGGGGATGACTACGAGCAGTACTTC
d_call: TRBD1; v_call: TRBV6-1; j_call: TRBJ2-7; clone_size: NA; cdr3_aa: CASNRIGTDTYEQYF; cdr3_nt: TGTGCCAGCAACAGAATCGGGACAGATACCTACGAGCAGTACTTC
d_call: NA; v_call: TRBV6-1; j_call: TRBJ2-2; clone_size: NA; cdr3_aa: CASSEPGTGELFF; cdr3_nt: TGTGCCAGCAGTGAACCAGGGACCGGGGAGCTGTTTTTT
d_call: NA; v_call: TRBV7-6; j_call: TRBJ2-3; clone_size: NA; cdr3_aa: CASSVWTSTDTQYF; cdr3_nt: TGTGCCAGCAGCGTATGGACTAGCACAGATACGCAGTATTTT
d_call: NA; v_call: TRBV10-1; j_call: TRBJ2-4; clone_size: NA; cdr3_aa: CASSVQGSDIQYF; cdr3_nt: TGCGCCAGCAGTGTCCAGGGTTCGGACATTCAGTACTTC
d_call: NA; v_call: TRBV29-1; j_call: TRBJ1-2; clone_size: NA; cdr3_aa: CSVDRQGSNYGYTF; cdr3_nt: TGCAGCGTTGATCGGCAGGGTAGTAACTATGGCTACACCTTC
d_call: NA; v_call: TRBV9; j_call: TRBJ2-3; clone_size: once; cdr3_aa: CASSLGLLGGTDTQYF; cdr3_nt: TGTGCCAGCAGCCTTGGACTCCTAGGTGGCACAGATACGCAGTATTTT
d_call: TRBD2; v_call: TRBV6-4; j_call: TRBJ2-3; clone_size: NA; cdr3_aa: CASSETSGGATDTQYF; cdr3_nt: TGTGCCAGCAGTGAAACTAGCGGGGGGGCCACAGATACGCAGTATTTT
d_call: NA; v_call: TRBV27; j_call: TRBJ2-7; clone_size: medium-sized; cdr3_aa: CASSPSVGGKKYF; cdr3_nt: TGTGCCAGCAGCCCTTCCGTTGGCGGGAAGAAGTACTTC
d_call: TRBD2; v_call: TRBV5-1; j_call: TRBJ2-2; clone_size: NA; cdr3_aa: CASSLDGGGLFF; cdr3_nt: TGCGCCAGCAGCTTGGATGGGGGGGGGCTGTTTTTT
d_call: TRBD1; v_call: TRBV6-5; j_call: TRBJ1-2; clone_size: NA; cdr3_aa: CASSIQGSIYGYTF; cdr3_nt: TGTGCCAGCAGCATACAGGGGTCGATCTATGGCTACACCTTC